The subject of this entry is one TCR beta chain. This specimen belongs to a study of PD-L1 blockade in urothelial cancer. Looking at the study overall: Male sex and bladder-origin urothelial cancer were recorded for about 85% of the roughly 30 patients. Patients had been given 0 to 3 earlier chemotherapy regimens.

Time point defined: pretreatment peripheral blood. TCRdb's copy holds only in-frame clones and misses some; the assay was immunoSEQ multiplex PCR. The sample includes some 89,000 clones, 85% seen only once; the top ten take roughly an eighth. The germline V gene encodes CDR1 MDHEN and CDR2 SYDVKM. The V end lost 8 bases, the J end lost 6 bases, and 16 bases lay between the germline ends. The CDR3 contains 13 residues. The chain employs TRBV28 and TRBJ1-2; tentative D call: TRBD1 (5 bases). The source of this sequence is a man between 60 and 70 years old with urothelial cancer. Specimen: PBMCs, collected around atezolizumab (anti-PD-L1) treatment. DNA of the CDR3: TGTGCCAGCGGGCAGGGACTGTTGGATGGCTACACCTTC. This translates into CASGQGLLDGYTF.